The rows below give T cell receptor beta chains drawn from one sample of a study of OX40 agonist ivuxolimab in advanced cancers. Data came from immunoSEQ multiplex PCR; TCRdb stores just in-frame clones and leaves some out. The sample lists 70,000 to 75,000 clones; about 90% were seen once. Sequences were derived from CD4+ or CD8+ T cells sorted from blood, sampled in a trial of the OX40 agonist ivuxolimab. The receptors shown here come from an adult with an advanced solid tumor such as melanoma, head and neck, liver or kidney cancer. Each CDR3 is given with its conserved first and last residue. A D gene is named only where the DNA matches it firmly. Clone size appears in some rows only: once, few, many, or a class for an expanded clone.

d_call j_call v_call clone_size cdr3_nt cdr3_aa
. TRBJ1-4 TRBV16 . TGTGCCAGCAGCCAATCACTTGGGCAGGGATATGAAAAACTGTTTTTT CASSQSLGQGYEKLFF
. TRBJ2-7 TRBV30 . TGTGCCTGGAGTGTCGGCTACGAGCAGTACTTC CAWSVGYEQYF
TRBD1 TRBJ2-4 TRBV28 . TGTGCCAGCAGTTTAGGGGACAGCATAGCCAAAAACATTCAGTACTTC CASSLGDSIAKNIQYF
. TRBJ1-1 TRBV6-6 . TGTGCCAGCGGCTACGGACAGTTGAACACTGAAGCTTTCTTT CASGYGQLNTEAFF
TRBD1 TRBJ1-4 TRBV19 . TGTGCCAGTAGTAGCGGGACAGCCGGAAATGAAAAACTGTTTTTT CASSSGTAGNEKLFF
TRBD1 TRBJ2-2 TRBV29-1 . TGCAGCGCCCGGGACAGGAGCACCGGGGAGCTGTTTTTT CSARDRSTGELFF
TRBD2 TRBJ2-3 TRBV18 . TGTGCCAGCTCACCTCCTAGCGGGAGTATAGATACGCAGTATTTT CASSPPSGSIDTQYF
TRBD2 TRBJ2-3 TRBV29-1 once TGCAGCGTTGAACCGCAGCGACTAGCGGGAGTTGGAGATACGCAGTATTTT CSVEPQRLAGVGDTQYF
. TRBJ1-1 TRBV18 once TGTGCCAGCTCTCGAACTGAACAGACTGAAGCTTTCTTT CASSRTEQTEAFF
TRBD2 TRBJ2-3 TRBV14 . TGTGCCAGCAGCCAAGATGGGATAGCGGGGAGCACAGATACGCAGTATTTT CASSQDGIAGSTDTQYF
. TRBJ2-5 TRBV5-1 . TGCGCCAGCAGCCCACAGGGTGTGGCCCAGTACTTC CASSPQGVAQYF
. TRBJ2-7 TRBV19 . TGTGCCAGTAGTATAGCTTCGGCAGGGTCATCCTACGAGCAGTACTTC CASSIASAGSSYEQYF
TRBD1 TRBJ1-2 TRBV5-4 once TGTGCCAGCAGCCCCGGGACAGGGGAATTCTATGGCTACACCTTC CASSPGTGEFYGYTF
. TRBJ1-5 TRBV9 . TGTGCCAGCAGCGTGTTGGGACTATATAGCAATCAGCCCCAGCATTTT CASSVLGLYSNQPQHF
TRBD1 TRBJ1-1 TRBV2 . TGTGCCAGCAGTTTGGACAGGGTTGAGTCTGAAGCTTTCTTT CASSLDRVESEAFF
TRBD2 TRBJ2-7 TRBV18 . TGTGCCAGCTCACCTCGGACTAGCGGGAGCTACGAGCAGTACTTC CASSPRTSGSYEQYF
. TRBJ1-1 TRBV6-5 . TGTGCCAGCAGCGGCCGACAGAAAATGAACACTGAAGCTTTCTTT CASSGRQKMNTEAFF